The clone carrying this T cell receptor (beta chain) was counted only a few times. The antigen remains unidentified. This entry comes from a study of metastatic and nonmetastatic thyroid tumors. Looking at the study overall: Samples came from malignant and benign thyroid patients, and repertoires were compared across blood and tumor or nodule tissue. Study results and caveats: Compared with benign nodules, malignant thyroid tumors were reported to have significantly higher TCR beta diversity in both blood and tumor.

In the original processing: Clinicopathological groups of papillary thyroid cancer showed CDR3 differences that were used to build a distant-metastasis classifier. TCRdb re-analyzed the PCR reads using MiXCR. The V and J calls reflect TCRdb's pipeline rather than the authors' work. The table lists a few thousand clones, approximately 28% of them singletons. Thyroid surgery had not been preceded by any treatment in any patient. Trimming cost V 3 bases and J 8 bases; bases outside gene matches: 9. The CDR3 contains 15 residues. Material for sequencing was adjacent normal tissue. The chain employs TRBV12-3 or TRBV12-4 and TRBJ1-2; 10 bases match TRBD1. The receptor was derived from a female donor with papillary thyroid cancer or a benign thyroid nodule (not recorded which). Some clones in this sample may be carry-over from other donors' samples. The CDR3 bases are TGTGCCAGCAGTTTCACCGGGACAGGGGACGGGGGCTACACCTTC. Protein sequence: CASSFTGTGDGGYTF.